A single sample is the source of the 28 T cell receptor beta chains below, sequenced in a study of neoadjuvant nivolumab and ipilimumab in lung cancer. Produced via immunoSEQ multiplex PCR; TCRdb's table is partial and in-frame only. Of roughly 20,000 clones listed, 79% were seen once; the top ten hold around 10%. The sequenced sample was tumor tissue, obtained after neoadjuvant nivolumab, alone or with ipilimumab, at or shortly before surgery. The receptors here all came from an adult with non-small cell lung cancer.

This clone was detected once. The chain combines TRBV10-3 with TRBJ2-3; D is unclear. This CDR3 region has 14 residues. CDR1 is ENHRY, CDR2 SYGVKD, per germline. Trimming left V 1 base short and J 4 bases short, with 9 bases between. The CDR3 DNA is TGTGCCATCAGTGAGTTTTTGGGTTCAGATACGCAGTATTTT. Its translation: CAISEFLGSDTQYF.

The chain uses TRBV4-1 and TRBJ2-7; D is perhaps TRBD2 (5 bases). Germline assignment: CDR1 MGHRA and CDR2 YSYEKL. The V end was cut by 0 bases, the J end by 3 bases, with 12 bases between. The CDR3 contains 15 residues. CDR3 region: CASSQDRRKIYEQYF. CDR3 nucleotides: TGCGCCAGCAGCCAAGACAGGAGGAAAATCTACGAGCAGTACTTC.

CDR3 amino acids: CASSPPGINTGELFF. CDR3 DNA: TGTGCCAGCTCACCACCGGGGATTAACACCGGGGAGCTGTTTTTT. The V gene is TRBV18, the J gene TRBJ2-2, with D unresolved. The CDR3 is made up of 15 amino acids. CDR1 and CDR2 from the germline V gene are KGHSH and LQKENI. With 0 bases removed from V and 2 bases from J, the gap between germline ends came to 7 bases.

This chain joins TRBV15 and TRBJ1-1; possible D gene TRBD1, 5 bases. CDR1 LNHNV and CDR2 YYDKDF come from the germline V gene (reference sequence). The CDR3 spans 15 residues. V was clipped by 0 bases and J by 1 base, with 9 bases between them. The CDR3 loop reads CATSRDRQPNTEAFF. CDR3 bases: TGTGCCACCAGCAGAGATAGACAGCCGAACACTGAAGCTTTCTTT. The full variable domain, its missing parts supplied by reference TRBV15 and TRBJ1-1, is DAMVIQNPRYQVTQFGKPVTLSCSQTLNHNVMYWYQQKSSQAPKLLFHYYDKDFNNEADTPDNFQSRRPNTSFCFLDIRSPGLGDTAMYLCATSRDRQPNTEAFFGQGTRLTVV.

This clone was found once. The chain is built from TRBV6-5 and TRBJ2-7, with unresolved D. The CDR3 totals 14 residues. The germline V and J ends were trimmed by 0 bases and 1 base, with 7 bases remaining between them. Germline-derived CDR1 and CDR2 are MNHEY and SVGAGI. CDR3 nucleotides: TGTGCCAGCAGTTACTCAGACCAGTCCTACGAGCAGTACTTC. Amino acids: CASSYSDQSYEQYF.

This sequence joins TRBV2 and TRBJ2-6; TRBD1 agrees at 8 bases. The CDR3 spans 17 residues. Germline V gene sequence: CDR1 SNHLY, CDR2 FYNNEI. V shed 6 bases, J shed 0 bases, and the junction held 7 bases outside the gene matches. The CDR3, as DNA: TGTGCCAGCAGATCTAGGACAGGGAACTCTGGGGCCAACGTCCTGACTTTC. Its protein product is CASRSRTGNSGANVLTF.

This rearrangement joins TRBV7-8 to TRBJ1-2; no clear D. Per germline, CDR1 SGHVS and CDR2 FQNEAQ. CDR3 length: 15 residues. V was shortened by 1 base and J by 4 bases, with 13 bases between the two germline ends. CDR3 bases: TGTGCCAGCAGCTTAGATACCCCCCTAGTCTATGGCTACACCTTC. Translating it yields CASSLDTPLVYGYTF.

V gene TRBV30 combines with J gene TRBJ1-1; a weak D match, TRBD1 (5 bases). Germline CDR1 is GTSNPN and CDR2 is SVGIG (reference sequence). The CDR3 has 12 residues. V was pared by 4 bases and J by 7 bases, with 13 bases between. CDR3 sequence (DNA): TGTGCCTGGACGAGGGGTAAGGGTGAAGCTTTCTTT. Amino acid sequence: CAWTRGKGEAFF.

In nucleotides, the CDR3 is TGTGCCAGCAGCTCGTCCCGGGGGGCAGATACGCAGTATTTT. This codes for CASSSSRGADTQYF. V and J are TRBV11-3 and TRBJ2-3; 7 bases map to TRBD2. After removal of 4 bases from V and 4 bases from J, the junction contained 5 bases not matched to a gene. Germline V gene data show CDR1 as SGHNT and CDR2 as YENEEA. The CDR3 runs to 14 residues.

This chain connects TRBV5-4 to TRBJ2-3; D assignment may be TRBD1 or TRBD2 (6 bases each). V lost 1 base, J lost 0 bases, and 9 bases lay in between. Germline-derived CDR1 and CDR2 are SGHNT and YYREEE (reference sequence). CDR3 length: 15 amino acids. The CDR3 DNA follows: TGTGCCAGCAGCTTGCGGGGGCCGAGCACAGATACGCAGTATTTT. Translated: CASSLRGPSTDTQYF.

DNA for the CDR3: TGTGCCATCAGTGAGTCTGGGCAGGCCACCGGGGAGCTGTTTTTT. Translating it yields CAISESGQATGELFF. The chain links TRBV10-3 to TRBJ2-2; D is uncertain. The CDR3 loop spans 15 amino acids. V was clipped by 0 bases and J by 4 bases, with 9 bases between them. CDR1 and CDR2 (germline): ENHRY, SYGVKD.

The chain uses TRBV20-1 and TRBJ2-1, with a weak D call TRBD1 (6 bases). CDR1 DFQATT and CDR2 SNEGSKA come from the germline V gene (reference sequence). CDR3 size: 11 residues. Trimming removed 6 bases from V and 7 bases from J, with 10 bases in between. CDR3 in amino acids: CSALRGNEQFF. The CDR3 nucleotides are TGCAGTGCCCTGAGGGGGAATGAGCAGTTCTTC.

The chain couples TRBV5-1 to TRBJ2-1, with a possible D match to TRBD2 (6 bases). The V and J ends lost 0 bases and 9 bases respectively, with 13 bases between them. Germline lookup yields CDR1 SGHRS and CDR2 YFSETQ. The CDR3 is 14 residues long. The CDR3 loop reads CASSLDRPGGEQFF. The CDR3 DNA is TGCGCCAGCAGCTTGGACCGACCCGGGGGTGAGCAGTTCTTC.

This sequence joins TRBV28 and TRBJ1-5; TRBD1 agrees at 9 bases. Germline CDR1 is MDHEN and CDR2 is SYDVKM. CDR3 size: 14 residues. Unmatched junction bases numbered 5, after V lost 5 bases and J lost 6 bases. Here the CDR3 reads CASSVGQGSQPQHF. The CDR3 DNA is TGTGCCAGCAGTGTGGGACAGGGAAGTCAGCCCCAGCATTTT. The complete variable domain, with remaining parts taken from reference TRBV28 and TRBJ1-5, reads DVKVTQSSRYLVKRTGEKVFLECVQDMDHENMFWYRQDPGLGLRLIYFSYDVKMKEKGDIPEGYSVSREKKERFSLILESASTNQTSMYLCASSVGQGSQPQHFGDGTRLSIL.

The chain recombines TRBV10-1 with TRBJ1-5, with 8 bases aligning to TRBD1. After removal of 8 bases from V and 3 bases from J, the junction contained 6 bases not matched to a gene. Germline loops: CDR1 WNHNN, CDR2 SYGVQD (reference sequence). This CDR3 contains 14 residues. CDR3 DNA sequence: TGCGCCAGCCTACGACAGGGGCTCAATCAGCCCCAGCATTTT. This translates into CASLRQGLNQPQHF.

This chain uses TRBV27 with TRBJ1-2; unclear D gene. Trimming cost V 6 bases and J 3 bases, with 17 bases left between them. The CDR3 totals 15 residues. From germline, CDR1 is MNHEY and CDR2 SMNVEV (reference sequence). The CDR3 region is CASRDRAGAYYGYTF. The CDR3, as DNA: TGTGCCAGCAGAGACCGAGCGGGCGCTTACTATGGCTACACCTTC.

This clone was observed a handful of times. The V call is TRBV18, the J call TRBJ2-3, with 14 bases lining up with TRBD2. Germline lookup yields CDR1 KGHSH and CDR2 LQKENI. The CDR3 has 15 amino acids. Trimming removed 3 bases from V and 4 bases from J; junction bases left unmatched: 0. The CDR3 DNA follows: TGTGCCAGCTCACCGGGACTAGCGGGGGCAGATACGCAGTATTTT. Its protein is CASSPGLAGADTQYF.

This chain uses TRBV5-4 with TRBJ2-3; tentative D call: TRBD2 (7 bases). Germline values: CDR1 SGHNT, CDR2 YYREEE (reference sequence). The CDR3 runs 15 residues. The ends were cut back, 4 bases at V and 4 bases at J, with 16 bases in the middle. The CDR3 region has the DNA TGTGCCAGCAGCAGTCCCGGGGGGCGCTCAGATACGCAGTATTTT. As protein: CASSSPGGRSDTQYF.

The chain has TRBV28 and TRBJ2-1, with D possibly TRBD2 on 6 matching bases. The V end was cut by 1 base, the J end by 5 bases, with 12 bases between. There are 15 residues in the CDR3. Germline assignment: CDR1 MDHEN and CDR2 SYDVKM. CDR3 region: CASSLYGGAHNEQFF. The CDR3 region has the DNA TGTGCCAGCAGTTTATACGGAGGGGCACACAATGAGCAGTTCTTC.

This clone was counted only a few times. The chain uses TRBV18 and TRBJ1-1; the D gene is possibly TRBD1 (5 bases). V lost 1 base and J lost 1, with 10 bases in between. The CDR3 contains 15 residues. Germline V gene data show CDR1 as KGHSH and CDR2 as LQKENI. CDR3 in DNA: TGTGCCAGCTCACCACTGGGACGGCAGAACACTGAAGCTTTCTTT. This codes for CASSPLGRQNTEAFF.

The chain uses TRBV7-9 and TRBJ1-5; D call uncertain. Per germline, CDR1 SEHNR and CDR2 FQNEAQ (reference sequence). This CDR3 has 14 amino acids. Trimming stripped 1 base from V and 2 bases from J, with 6 bases between. DNA for the CDR3: TGTGCCAGCAGCTTAGGGGGAGGCAATCAGCCCCAGCATTTT. Residues: CASSLGGGNQPQHF.

The chain links TRBV6-1 to TRBJ2-2, with 9 bases lining up with TRBD1. Per the germline V gene, CDR1 is MNHNS and CDR2 is SASEGT. Unmatched junction bases numbered 1, after V lost 5 bases and J lost 3 bases. There are 14 residues in the CDR3. DNA of the CDR3: TGTGCCAGCAGTCGGACAGGGGACACCGGGGAGCTGTTTTTT. Translating gives CASSRTGDTGELFF.

This chain uses TRBV18 with TRBJ2-2, with no clear D. This CDR3 region has 12 residues. Trimming shortened V by 3 bases and J by 5 bases, and 4 bases separated the two germline ends. Germline V gives CDR1 KGHSH, CDR2 LQKENI. CDR3 nucleotides: TGTGCCAGCTCACCGCTAACCGGGGAGCTGTTTTTT. This codes for CASSPLTGELFF.

V gene TRBV2 combines with J gene TRBJ1-5, with a possible D match to TRBD1 (5 bases). V lost 7 bases and J lost 0, with 7 bases in between. CDR1 is SNHLY and CDR2 is FYNNEI in the germline V gene. The CDR3 spans 13 residues. CDR3 residues: CASMGDSNQPQHF. The CDR3 bases are TGTGCCAGCATGGGGGATAGCAATCAGCCCCAGCATTTT.

The chain uses TRBV25-1 and TRBJ1-2, with TRBD1 matching over 10 bases. The CDR3 is made up of 15 amino acids. V dropped 6 bases and J dropped 2; count of bases not matched to a gene: 6. Germline assignment: CDR1 MGHDK and CDR2 SYGVNS. As DNA, the CDR3 is TGTGCCAGCAGGAAACCGGGACAGGGGAACTATGGCTACACCTTC. This sequence encodes CASRKPGQGNYGYTF.

The rearrangement joins TRBV18 to TRBJ2-7, with TRBD2 matching over 11 bases. The CDR3 consists of 15 residues. Germline V gives CDR1 KGHSH, CDR2 LQKENI. The junction had 6 bases not matched to a gene; V was cut back by 6 bases and J by 2 bases. The CDR3 DNA follows: TGTGCCAGCTCGGGACTAGCGGCCTTTGCCTACGAGCAGTACTTC. This encodes CASSGLAAFAYEQYF.

The sample holds one count of this clone. This sequence joins TRBV5-3 and TRBJ1-2; TRBD1 matches at 8 bases. TRBV5-3 is an ORF; its function is uncertain. CDR3 length: 17 residues. Germline trimming cut 0 bases from V and 6 bases from J; bases unmatched to any gene: 13. The CDR3 spells CARSLGSWTGSSDGYTF. The CDR3 bases are TGTGCCAGAAGCTTGGGTAGTTGGACAGGGAGTAGTGATGGCTACACCTTC.

This clone occurred once. The chain is built from TRBV5-6 and TRBJ1-1; 9 bases are a match to TRBD1. This CDR3 contains 16 residues. The germline gives CDR1 SGHDT, CDR2 YYEEEE. Trimming cost V 1 base and J 2 bases; bases outside gene matches: 6. The CDR3, as DNA: TGTGCCAGCAGCTTGTGGGGGACAGGGTTAAACACTGAAGCTTTCTTT. It yields the protein CASSLWGTGLNTEAFF.